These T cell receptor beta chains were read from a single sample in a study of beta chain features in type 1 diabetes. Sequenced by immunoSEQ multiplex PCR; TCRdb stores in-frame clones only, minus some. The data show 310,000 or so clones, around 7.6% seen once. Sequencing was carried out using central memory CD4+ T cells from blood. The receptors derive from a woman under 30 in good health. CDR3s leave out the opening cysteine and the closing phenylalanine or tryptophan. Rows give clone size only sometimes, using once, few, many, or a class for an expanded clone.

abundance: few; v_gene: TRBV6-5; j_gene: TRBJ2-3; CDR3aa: ASKDPREFSDTQY
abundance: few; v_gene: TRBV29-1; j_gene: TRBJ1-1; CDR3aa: SVEVRDLNTEAF
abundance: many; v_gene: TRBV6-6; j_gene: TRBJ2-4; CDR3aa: ASTPGQTKKNIQY
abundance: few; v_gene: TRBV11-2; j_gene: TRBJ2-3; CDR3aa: ASSLGGGRGTDTQY
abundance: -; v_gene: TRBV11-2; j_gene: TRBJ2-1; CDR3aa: ASSSLRYLGQGSYNEQF
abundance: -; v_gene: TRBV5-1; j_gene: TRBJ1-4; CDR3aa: ASSLGLQLGTNEKLF
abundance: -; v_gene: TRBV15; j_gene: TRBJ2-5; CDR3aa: ATSRVLAGGTKTQY
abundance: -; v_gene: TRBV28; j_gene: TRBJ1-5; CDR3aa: ASRAQGRGNQPQH
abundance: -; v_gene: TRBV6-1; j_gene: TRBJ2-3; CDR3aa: ASSEPTRLAGRDTQY
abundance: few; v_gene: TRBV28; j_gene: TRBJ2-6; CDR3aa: ASSTGSGANVLT
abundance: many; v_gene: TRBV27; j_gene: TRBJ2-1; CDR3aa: ASRRSGNEQF
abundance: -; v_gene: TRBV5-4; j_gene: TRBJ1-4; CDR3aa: ASSQEVVKALF
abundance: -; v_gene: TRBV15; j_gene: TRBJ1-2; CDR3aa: ATGRDRGSGYT
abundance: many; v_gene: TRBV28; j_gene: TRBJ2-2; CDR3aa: ASSPPQDGTGELF
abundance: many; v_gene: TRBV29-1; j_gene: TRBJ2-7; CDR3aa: SVEETQSYEQY
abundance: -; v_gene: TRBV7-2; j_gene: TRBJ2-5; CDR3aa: ASSPRRETQY
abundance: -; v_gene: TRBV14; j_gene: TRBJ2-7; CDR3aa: ASSQVASGRRLRSYEQY
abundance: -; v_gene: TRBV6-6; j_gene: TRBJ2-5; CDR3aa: ASSSRREVQETQY
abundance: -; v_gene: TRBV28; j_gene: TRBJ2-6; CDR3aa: ASRTTGVSSGANVLT
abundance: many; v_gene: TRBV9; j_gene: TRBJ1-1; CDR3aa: ASSVGLIRADEAF
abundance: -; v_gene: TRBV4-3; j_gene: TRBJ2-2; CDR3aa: ASSQTSGRPTGELF
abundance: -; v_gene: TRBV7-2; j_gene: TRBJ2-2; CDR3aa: ASSIASGRATGELF
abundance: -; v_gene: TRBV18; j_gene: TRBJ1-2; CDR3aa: ASSPAVGASLVGYT
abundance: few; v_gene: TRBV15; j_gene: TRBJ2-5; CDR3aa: ATSPRARSARETQY
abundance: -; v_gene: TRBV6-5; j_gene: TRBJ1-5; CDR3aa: ASSSYRGKDPQH
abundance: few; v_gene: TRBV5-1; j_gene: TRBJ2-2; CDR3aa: ASSLATDYGELF
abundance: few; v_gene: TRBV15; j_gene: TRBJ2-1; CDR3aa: ATSRAQGGSYNEQF
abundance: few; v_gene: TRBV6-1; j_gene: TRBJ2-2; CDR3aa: ASSWAGTATGELF
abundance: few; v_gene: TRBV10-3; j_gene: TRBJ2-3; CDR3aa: AISEPLGAQGGKVSPDTQY
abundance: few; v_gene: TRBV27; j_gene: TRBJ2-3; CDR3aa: ASSLRNTQY
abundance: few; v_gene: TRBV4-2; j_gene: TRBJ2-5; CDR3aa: ASGVQQGLKETQY
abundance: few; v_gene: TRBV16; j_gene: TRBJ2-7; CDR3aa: ASSPAGDSYEQY
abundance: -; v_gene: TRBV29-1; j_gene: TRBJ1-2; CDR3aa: SVLGYYGYT
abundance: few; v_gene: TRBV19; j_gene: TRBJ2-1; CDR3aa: ASVAGQGYNEQF
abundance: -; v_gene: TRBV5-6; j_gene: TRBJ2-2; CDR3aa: ASSRPSRTGELF
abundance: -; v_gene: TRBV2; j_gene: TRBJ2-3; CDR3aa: ASSERLQVTDTQY